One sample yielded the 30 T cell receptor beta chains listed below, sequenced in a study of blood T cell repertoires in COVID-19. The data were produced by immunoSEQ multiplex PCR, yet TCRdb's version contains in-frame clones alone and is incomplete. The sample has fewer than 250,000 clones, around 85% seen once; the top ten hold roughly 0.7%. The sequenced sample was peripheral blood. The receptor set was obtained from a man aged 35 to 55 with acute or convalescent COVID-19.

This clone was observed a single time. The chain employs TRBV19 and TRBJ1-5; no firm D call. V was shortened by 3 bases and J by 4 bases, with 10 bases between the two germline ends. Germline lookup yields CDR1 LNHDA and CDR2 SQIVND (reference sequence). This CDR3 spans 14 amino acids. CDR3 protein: CASSMGAGNQPQHF. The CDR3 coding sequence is TGTGCCAGTAGTATGGGAGCCGGTAATCAGCCCCAGCATTTT.

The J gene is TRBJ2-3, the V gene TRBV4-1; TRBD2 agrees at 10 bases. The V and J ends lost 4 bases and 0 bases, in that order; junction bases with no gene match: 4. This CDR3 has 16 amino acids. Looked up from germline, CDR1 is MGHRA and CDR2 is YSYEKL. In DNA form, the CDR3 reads TGCGCCAGCAGCCCAAGGACTAGCGGAAGCACAGATACGCAGTATTTT. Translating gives CASSPRTSGSTDTQYF.

The CDR3 protein is CASSTNRVFQETQYF. CDR3 DNA sequence: TGTGCCAGTAGTACAAACAGGGTTTTTCAGGAGACCCAGTACTTC. This chain links TRBV19 with TRBJ2-5, with a weak D call TRBD1 (6 bases). The germline V and J ends were trimmed by 4 bases and 5 bases, with 17 bases remaining between them. The germline CDR1 and CDR2 sequences are LNHDA and SQIVND (reference sequence). This CDR3 is built from 15 residues.

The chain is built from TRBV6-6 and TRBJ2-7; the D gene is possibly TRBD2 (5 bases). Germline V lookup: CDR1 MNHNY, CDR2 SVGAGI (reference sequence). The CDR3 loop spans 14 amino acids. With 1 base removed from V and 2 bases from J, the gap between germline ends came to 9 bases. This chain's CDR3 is CASSYYGVTYEQYF. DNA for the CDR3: TGTGCCAGCAGTTACTACGGGGTTACCTACGAGCAGTACTTC.

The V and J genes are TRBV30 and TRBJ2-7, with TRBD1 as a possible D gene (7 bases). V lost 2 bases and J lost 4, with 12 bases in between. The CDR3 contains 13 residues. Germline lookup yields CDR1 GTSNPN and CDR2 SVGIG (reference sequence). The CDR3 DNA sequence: TGTGCCTGGAGTTCGGCAGGGGGGTACGAGCAGTACTTC. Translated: CAWSSAGGYEQYF.

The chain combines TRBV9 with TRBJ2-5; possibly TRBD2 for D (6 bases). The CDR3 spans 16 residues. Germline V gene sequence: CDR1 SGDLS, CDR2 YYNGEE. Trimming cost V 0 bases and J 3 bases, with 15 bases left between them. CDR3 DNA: TGTGCCAGCAGCGTAGAAGGGAGGACCGTGGAAGAGACCCAGTACTTC. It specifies CASSVEGRTVEETQYF.

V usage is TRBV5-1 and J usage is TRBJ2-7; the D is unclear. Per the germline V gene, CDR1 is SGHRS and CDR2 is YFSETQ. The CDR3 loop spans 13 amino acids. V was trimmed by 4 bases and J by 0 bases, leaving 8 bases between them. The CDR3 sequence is CASSPTVSYEQYF. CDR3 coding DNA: TGCGCCAGCAGCCCTACAGTCTCCTACGAGCAGTACTTC.

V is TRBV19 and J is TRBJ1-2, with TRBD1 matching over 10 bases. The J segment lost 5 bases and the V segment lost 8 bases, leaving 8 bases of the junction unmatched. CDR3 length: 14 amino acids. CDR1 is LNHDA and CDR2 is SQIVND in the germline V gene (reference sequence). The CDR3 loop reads CASHFLGQGYGYTF. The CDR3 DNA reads TGTGCCAGTCATTTTTTGGGACAGGGGTATGGCTACACCTTC.

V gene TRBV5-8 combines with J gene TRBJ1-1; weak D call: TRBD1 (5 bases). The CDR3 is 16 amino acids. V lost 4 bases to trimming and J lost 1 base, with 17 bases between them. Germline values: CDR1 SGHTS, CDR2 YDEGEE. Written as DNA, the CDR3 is TGTGCCAGCAGCGACCTGGGTGGGGCGCGGAACACTGAAGCTTTCTTT. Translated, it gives CASSDLGGARNTEAFF.

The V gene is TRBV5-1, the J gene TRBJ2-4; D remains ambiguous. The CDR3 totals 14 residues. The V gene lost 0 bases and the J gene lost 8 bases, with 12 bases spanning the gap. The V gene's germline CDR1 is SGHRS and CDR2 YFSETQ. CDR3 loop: CASSLGLTSYIQYF. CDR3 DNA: TGCGCCAGCAGCTTGGGACTGACCTCTTACATTCAGTACTTC.

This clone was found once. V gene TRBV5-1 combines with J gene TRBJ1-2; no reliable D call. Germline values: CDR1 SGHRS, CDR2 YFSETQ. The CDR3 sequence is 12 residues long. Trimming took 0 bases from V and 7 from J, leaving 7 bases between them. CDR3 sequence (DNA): TGCGCCAGCAGCTTGGAAGGGAGTGGCTACACCTTC. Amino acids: CASSLEGSGYTF.

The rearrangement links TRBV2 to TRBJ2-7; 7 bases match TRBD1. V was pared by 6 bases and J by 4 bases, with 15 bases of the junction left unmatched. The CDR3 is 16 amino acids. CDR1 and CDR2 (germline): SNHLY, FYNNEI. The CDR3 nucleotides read TGTGCCAGCAGCGGAAGCCGGGACAGCCCGGCATACGAGCAGTACTTC. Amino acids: CASSGSRDSPAYEQYF.

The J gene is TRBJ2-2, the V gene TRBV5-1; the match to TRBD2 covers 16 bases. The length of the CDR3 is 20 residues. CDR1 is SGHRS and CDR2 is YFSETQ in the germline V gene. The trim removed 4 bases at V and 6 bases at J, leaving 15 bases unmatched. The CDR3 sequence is CASSLYSPGLAGGRAGELFF. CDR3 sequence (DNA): TGCGCCAGCAGCCTTTACTCACCGGGACTAGCGGGGGGGCGCGCCGGGGAGCTGTTTTTT.

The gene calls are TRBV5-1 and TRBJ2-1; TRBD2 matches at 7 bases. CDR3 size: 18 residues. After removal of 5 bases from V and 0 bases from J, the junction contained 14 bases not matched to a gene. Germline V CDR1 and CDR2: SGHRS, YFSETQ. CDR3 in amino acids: CASRAGGLRRSSYNEQFF. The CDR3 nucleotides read TGCGCCAGCAGGGCCGGGGGACTACGTCGCAGCTCCTACAATGAGCAGTTCTTC.

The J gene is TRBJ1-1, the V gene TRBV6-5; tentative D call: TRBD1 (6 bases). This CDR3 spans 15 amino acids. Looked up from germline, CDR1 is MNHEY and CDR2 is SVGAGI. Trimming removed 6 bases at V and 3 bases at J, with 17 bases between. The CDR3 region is CASRDDRRDYTEAFF. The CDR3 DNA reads TGTGCCAGCAGAGACGACAGGAGAGATTACACTGAAGCTTTCTTT.

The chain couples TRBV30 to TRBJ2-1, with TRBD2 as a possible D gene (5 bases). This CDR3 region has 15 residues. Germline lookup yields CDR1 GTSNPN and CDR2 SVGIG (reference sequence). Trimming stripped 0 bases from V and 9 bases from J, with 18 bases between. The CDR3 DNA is TGTGCCTGGAGTGTAATATTCGGAGGAGCGTTTGAGCAGTTCTTC. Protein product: CAWSVIFGGAFEQFF.

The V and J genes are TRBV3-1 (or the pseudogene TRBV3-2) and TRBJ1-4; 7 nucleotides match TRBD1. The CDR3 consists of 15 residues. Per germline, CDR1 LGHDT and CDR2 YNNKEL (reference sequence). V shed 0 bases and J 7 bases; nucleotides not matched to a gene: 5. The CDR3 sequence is CASSQDYRGGEKLFF. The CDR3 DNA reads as TGTGCCAGCAGCCAAGATTACAGGGGAGGTGAAAAACTGTTTTTT.

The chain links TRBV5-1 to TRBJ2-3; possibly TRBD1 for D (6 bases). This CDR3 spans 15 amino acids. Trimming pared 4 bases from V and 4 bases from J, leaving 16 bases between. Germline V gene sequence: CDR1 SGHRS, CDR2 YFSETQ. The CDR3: CASSRTGNRADTQYF. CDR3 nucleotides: TGCGCCAGCAGCCGAACAGGGAATAGGGCAGATACGCAGTATTTT. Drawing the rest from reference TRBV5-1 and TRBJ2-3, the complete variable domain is KAGVTQTPRYLIKTRGQQVTLSCSPISGHRSVSWYQQTPGQGLQFLFEYFSETQRNKGNFPGRFSGRQFSNSRSEMNVSTLELGDSALYLCASSRTGNRADTQYFGPGTRLTVL.

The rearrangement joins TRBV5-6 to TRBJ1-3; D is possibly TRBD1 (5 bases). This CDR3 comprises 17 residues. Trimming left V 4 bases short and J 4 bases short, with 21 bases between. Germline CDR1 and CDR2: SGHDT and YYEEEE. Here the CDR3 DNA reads TGTGCCAGCAGCACCCCCTGGGTCGGGGGATCCGGAAACACCATATATTTT. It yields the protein CASSTPWVGGSGNTIYF.

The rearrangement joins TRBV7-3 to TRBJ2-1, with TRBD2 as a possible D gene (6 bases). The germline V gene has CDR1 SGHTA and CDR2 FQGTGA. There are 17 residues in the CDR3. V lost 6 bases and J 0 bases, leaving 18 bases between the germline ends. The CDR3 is CASRPPGGANSYNEQFF. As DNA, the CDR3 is TGTGCCAGCAGACCCCCGGGCGGGGCAAACTCCTACAATGAGCAGTTCTTC.

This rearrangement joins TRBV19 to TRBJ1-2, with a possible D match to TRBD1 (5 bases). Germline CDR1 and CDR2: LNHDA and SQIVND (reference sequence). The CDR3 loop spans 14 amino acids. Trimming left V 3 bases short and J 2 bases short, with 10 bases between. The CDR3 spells CASSIVQANYGYTF. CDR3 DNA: TGTGCCAGTAGTATTGTACAGGCGAACTATGGCTACACCTTC.

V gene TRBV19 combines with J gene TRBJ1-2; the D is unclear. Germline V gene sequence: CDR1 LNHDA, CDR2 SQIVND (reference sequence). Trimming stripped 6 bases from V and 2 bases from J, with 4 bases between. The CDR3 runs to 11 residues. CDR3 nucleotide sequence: TGTGCCAGTAGCAGAAACTATGGCTACACCTTC. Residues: CASSRNYGYTF.

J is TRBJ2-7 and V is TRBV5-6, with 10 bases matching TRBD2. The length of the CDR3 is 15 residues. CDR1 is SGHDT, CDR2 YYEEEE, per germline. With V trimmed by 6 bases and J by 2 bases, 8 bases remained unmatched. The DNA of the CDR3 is TGTGCCAGCACCTTAGCGGGGGGCCTTACCTACGAGCAGTACTTC. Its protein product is CASTLAGGLTYEQYF.

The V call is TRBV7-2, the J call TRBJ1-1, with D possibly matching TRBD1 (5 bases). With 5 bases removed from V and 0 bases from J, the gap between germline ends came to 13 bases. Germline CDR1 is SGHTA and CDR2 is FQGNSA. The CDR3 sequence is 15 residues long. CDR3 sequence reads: CASSTWAGLNTEAFF. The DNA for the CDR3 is TGTGCCAGCAGCACGTGGGCAGGGTTGAACACTGAAGCTTTCTTT. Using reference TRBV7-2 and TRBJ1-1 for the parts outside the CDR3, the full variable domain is GAGVSQSPSNKVTEKGKDVELRCDPISGHTALYWYRQSLGQGLEFLIYFQGNSAPDKSGLPSDRFSAERTGGSVSTLTIQRTQQEDSAVYLCASSTWAGLNTEAFFGQGTRLTVV.

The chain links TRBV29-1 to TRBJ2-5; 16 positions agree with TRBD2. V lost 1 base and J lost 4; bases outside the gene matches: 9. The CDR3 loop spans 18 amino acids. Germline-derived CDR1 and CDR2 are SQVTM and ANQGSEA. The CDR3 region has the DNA TGCAGCGTTGAAGTTGGTCCGGGACTAGCGGGAGGGATAGAGACCCAGTACTTC. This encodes CSVEVGPGLAGGIETQYF.

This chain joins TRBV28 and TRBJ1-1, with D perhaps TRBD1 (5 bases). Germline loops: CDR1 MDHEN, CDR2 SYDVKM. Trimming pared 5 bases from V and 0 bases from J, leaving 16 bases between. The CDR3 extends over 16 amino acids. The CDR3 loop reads CASSLPRGGVNTEAFF. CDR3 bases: TGTGCCAGCAGTCTCCCGCGGGGAGGGGTGAACACTGAAGCTTTCTTT.

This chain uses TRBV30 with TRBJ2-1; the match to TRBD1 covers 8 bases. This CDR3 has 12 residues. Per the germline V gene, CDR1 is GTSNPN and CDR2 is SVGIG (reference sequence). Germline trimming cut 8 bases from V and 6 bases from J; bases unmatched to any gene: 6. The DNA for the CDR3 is TGTGCCCAACAGGGGGGAGGCAATGAGCAGTTCTTC. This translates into CAQQGGGNEQFF.

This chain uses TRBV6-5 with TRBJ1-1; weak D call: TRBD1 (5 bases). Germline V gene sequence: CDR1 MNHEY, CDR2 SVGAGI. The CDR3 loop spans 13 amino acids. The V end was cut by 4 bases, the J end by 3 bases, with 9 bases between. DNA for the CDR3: TGTGCCAGCAGTTCCGGGGGGTACACTGAAGCTTTCTTT. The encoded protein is CASSSGGYTEAFF.

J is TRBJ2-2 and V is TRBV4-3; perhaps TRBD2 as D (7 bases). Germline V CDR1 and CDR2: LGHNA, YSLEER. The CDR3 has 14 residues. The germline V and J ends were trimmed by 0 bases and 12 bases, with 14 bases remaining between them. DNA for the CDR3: TGCGCCAGCAGCCAAGATAGGATCGGGGGGCAGCTGTTTTTT. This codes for CASSQDRIGGQLFF.

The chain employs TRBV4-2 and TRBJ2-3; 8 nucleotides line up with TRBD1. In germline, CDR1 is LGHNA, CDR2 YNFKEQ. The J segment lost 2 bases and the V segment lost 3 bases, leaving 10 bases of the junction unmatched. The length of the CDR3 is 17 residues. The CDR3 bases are TGTGCCAGCAGCCAGATAGGACAGGGCGCTACCACAGATACGCAGTATTTT. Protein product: CASSQIGQGATTDTQYF.